Described below is a single T cell receptor beta chain sequence and its context. The clone's antigen remains unknown. No clone much larger than this one lies a single base away; base qualities are absent. These data come from a study of blood T cell repertoires in COVID-19 (dated by TCRdb to 2018 to 2020). With regard to the full study: Collaborator samples came from the United States, Italy and Spain and covered acute and convalescent phases of COVID-19. The prospective study material was composed of cDNA or gDNA derived from T cells, B-cell-depleted T cells, or PBMCs. The repertoires were released in a freely available public database meant as a resource for research on the immune response to SARS-CoV-2. Where HLA class I and class II types were available, the types were taken from metadata supplied by the sample provider, not from assay-based typing. The samples were drawn from the first 160 participants of the ongoing ImmuneRACE study and from 1,254 subjects provided by 6 global collaborators. The sample metadata nearly always contained a de-identified subject ID, COVID-19 status, age in years and sex. Deeply sampled blood TCRbeta repertoires from subjects exposed to, actively infected with, or recovered from COVID-19 were included in the dataset.

CDR1 SQVTM and CDR2 ANQGSEA were looked up in the germline V gene. The germline V and J ends show losses of 4 bases and 3 bases respectively, and no gene match explains 2 bases of the junction. CDR3 length: 12 amino acids, cysteine to phenylalanine. This entry keeps only the CDR3 DNA: 36 bases, framed from base 1. The collaborating institutions used their own protocols to collect whole blood in K2EDTA tubes. For TCRbeta analysis, collaborators shipped samples in one of three forms: frozen whole blood, isolated PBMCs, or DNA extracted from either of those sample types. Overall study outcomes, separate from this receptor: How much clinical and demographic metadata was included differed by source and by participant, and the metadata was provided uncurated.

The immunoSEQ Assay, a bias-controlled multiplex PCR, was used to amplify TCRbeta CDR3 regions from genomic DNA. In the authors' own workflow: The number of nucleated cells in each sample was estimated by amplification of reference gene primers within the assay. Sequence reads were collapsed and filtered to measure the absolute abundance of every unique TCRbeta CDR3 rearrangement. For each sample, productive Simpson clonality was calculated as the square root of Simpson's diversity index over productive rearrangements. The table comes from immuneACCESS by way of TCRdb, which keeps in-frame sequences with V and J called. Part of the clones is missing from these tables; in studies checked, under half for an unresolved V gene and the rest for unknown reasons. The DNA was the basis for D and trimming; V, J and clone size are from that table. The sample table holds 150,000 to 200,000 clones, of which roughly 79% were seen once. Of the sample, approximately 6.9% is held by the ten largest clones.

This sequence originates from a human donor with acute or convalescent COVID-19. The donor label of this sample is uncertain. The receptor chain draws on TRBV29-1 and TRBJ1-1; 7 middle bases align to TRBD1. The sequencing sample was made of peripheral blood. The sequenced DNA: TGCAGCGTTGCAGGGGGTTACACTGAAGCTTTCTTT. The encoded protein is CSVAGGYTEAFF. The full variable domain, completed from the reference TRBV29-1 and TRBJ1-1 proteins outside the CDR3, reads SAVISQKPSRDICQRGTSLTIQCQVDSQVTMMFWYRQQPGQSLTLIATANQGSEATYESGFVIDKFPISRPNLTFSTLTVSNMSPEDSSIYLCSVAGGYTEAFFGQGTRLTVV.